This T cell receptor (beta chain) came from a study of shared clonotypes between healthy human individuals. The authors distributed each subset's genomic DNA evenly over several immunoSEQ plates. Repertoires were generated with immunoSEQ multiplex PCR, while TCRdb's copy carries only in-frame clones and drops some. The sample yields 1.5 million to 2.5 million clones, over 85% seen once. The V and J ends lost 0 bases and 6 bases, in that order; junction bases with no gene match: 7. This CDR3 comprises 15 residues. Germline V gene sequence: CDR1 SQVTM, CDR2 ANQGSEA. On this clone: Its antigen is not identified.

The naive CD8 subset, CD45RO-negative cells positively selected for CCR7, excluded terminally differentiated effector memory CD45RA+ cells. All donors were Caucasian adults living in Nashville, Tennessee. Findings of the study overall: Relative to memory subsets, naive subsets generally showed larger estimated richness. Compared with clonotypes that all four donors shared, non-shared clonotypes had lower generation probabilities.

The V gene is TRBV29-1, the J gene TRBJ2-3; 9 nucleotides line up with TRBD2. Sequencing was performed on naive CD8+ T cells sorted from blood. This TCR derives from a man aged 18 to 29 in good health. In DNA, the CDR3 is TGCAGCGTTGAAGACGGCGGGAGGGAATGGGATACGCAGTATTTT. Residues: CSVEDGGREWDTQYF.